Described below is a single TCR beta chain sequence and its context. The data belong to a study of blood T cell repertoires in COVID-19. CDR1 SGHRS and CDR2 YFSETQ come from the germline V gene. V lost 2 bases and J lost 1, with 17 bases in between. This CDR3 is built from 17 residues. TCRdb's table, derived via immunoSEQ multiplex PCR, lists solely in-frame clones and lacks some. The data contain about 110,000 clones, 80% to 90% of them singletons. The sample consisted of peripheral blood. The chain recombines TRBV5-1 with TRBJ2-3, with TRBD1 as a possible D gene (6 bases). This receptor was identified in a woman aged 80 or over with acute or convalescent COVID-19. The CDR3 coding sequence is TGCGCCAGCAGCTTACCTAGGACAGAGTTGGGCACAGATACGCAGTATTTT. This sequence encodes CASSLPRTELGTDTQYF.